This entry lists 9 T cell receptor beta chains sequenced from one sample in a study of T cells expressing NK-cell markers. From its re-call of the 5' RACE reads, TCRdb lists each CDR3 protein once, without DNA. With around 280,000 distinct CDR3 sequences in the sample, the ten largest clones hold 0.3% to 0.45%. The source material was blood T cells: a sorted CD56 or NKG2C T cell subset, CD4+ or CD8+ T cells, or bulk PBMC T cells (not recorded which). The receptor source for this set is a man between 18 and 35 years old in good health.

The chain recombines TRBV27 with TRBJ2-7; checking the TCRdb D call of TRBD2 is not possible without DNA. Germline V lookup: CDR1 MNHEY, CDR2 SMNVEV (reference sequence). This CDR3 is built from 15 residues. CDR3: CASSRNLAGGYEQYF.

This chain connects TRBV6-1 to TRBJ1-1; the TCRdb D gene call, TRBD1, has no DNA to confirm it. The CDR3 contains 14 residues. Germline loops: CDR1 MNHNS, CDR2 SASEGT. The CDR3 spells CASRSGQANTEAFF.

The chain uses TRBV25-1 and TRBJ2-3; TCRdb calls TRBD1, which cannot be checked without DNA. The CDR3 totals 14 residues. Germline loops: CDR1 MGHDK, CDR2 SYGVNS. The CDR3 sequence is CASSVPGGADTQYF. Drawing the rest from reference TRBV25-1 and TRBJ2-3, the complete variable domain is EADIYQTPRYLVIGTGKKITLECSQTMGHDKMYWYQQDPGMELHLIHYSYGVNSTEKGDLSSESTVSRIRTEHFPLTLESARPSHTSQYLCASSVPGGADTQYFGPGTRLTVL.

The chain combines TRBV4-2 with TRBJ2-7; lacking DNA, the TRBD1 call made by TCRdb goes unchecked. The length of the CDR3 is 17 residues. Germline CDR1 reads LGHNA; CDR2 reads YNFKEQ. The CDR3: CASSPGGTAPVIHEQYF.

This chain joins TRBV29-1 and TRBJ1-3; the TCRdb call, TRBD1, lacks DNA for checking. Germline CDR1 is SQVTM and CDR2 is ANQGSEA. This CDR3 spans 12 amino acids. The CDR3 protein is CSTSQGTDTIYF. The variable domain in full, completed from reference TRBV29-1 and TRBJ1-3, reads SAVISQKPSRDICQRGTSLTIQCQVDSQVTMMFWYRQQPGQSLTLIATANQGSEATYESGFVIDKFPISRPNLTFSTLTVSNMSPEDSSIYLCSTSQGTDTIYFGEGSWLTVV.

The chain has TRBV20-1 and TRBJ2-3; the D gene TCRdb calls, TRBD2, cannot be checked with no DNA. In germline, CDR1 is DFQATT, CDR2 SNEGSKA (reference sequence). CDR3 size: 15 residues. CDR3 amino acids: CSAIRTDINTDTQYF.

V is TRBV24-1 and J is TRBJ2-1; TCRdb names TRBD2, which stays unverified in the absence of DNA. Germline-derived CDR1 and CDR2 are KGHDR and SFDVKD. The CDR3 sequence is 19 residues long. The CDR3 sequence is CATSGAPLAGQHSYNEQFF.

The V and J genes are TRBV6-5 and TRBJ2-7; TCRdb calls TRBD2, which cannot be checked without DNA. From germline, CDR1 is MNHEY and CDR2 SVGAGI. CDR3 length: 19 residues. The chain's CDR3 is CASSYSITAGGPTSYEQYF.

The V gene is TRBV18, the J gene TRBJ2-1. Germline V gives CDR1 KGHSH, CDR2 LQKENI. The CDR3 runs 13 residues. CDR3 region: CASSPQSHREQFF.